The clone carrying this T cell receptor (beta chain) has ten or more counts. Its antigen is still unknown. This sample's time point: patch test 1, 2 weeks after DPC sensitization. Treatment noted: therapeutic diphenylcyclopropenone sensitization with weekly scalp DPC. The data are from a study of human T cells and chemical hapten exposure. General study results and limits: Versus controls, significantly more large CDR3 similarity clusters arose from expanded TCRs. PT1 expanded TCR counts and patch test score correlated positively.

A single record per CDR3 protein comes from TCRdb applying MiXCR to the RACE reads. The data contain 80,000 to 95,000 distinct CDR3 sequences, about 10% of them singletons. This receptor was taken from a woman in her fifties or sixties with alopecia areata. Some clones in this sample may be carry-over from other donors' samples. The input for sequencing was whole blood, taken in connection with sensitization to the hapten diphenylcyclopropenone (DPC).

The CDR3 coding sequence is TGCAGTGCCCCAACTGGGACAGGGAAATCGTACGAGCAGTACTTC. Translated, it gives CSAPTGTGKSYEQYF. The chain combines TRBV20-1 with TRBJ2-7; 9 bases align to TRBD1. Germline V CDR1 and CDR2: DFQATT, SNEGSKA (reference sequence). This CDR3 is built from 15 residues. Unmatched junction bases numbered 13, after V lost 6 bases and J lost 4 bases.